The sequence of this T cell receptor beta chain was determined in a study of blood T cells in healthy people across ages. General study findings and limits: A strong correlation was seen between TCR beta diversity and naive T cell percentage. A roughly linear age-dependent decrease characterized TCR beta diversity per million T cells.

Donors were healthy Caucasian individuals from Russia aged roughly 6 to 95. Total RNA extracted from each sample amounted to at least 6 micrograms. In this sample, this clonotype turned up many times. Its antigen is undetermined. Trimming removed 5 bases at V and 0 bases at J, with 14 bases between. Looked up from germline, CDR1 is SGHDN and CDR2 is FVKESK. The CDR3 is 16 amino acids. The use of a sample-barcoded 5' primer and a J-beta primer mix characterized a second PCR of roughly 6 to 11 cycles. TCRdb recomputed calls from the 5' RACE reads with MiXCR, one row per CDR3 protein. Of more than 550,000 distinct CDR3 sequences listed, approximately 21% were seen once; the top ten hold roughly a fifth.

The sample taken for sequencing was blood. This TCR was recovered from a man between 70 and 80 years old in good health. The chain couples TRBV14 to TRBJ2-1; possible D gene TRBD2, 5 bases. The CDR3 DNA is TGTGCCAGCAGCTCCTGGACTCTCAGCTCCTACAATGAGCAGTTCTTC. Its protein is CASSSWTLSSYNEQFF.